This T cell receptor beta chain is drawn from a study of blood T cell repertoires in COVID-19 (dated by TCRdb to 2020 to 2021). General notes on the study: Collaborator samples came from the United States, Italy and Spain and covered acute and convalescent phases of COVID-19. The dataset comprised deeply sampled blood TCRbeta repertoires from subjects exposed to, actively infected with, or recovered from COVID-19. The material from the prospective study consisted of cDNA or gDNA derived from T cells, B-cell-depleted T cells, or PBMCs. The samples were drawn from two sources: the first 160 participants of the ongoing ImmuneRACE study, and fewer than 1,500 subjects contributed by 6 global collaborators. Where HLA class I and class II types were available, the types were taken from metadata supplied by the sample provider, not from assay-based typing. The repertoires were made available in a free public database intended to serve as a resource for research on the immune response to SARS-CoV-2. The sample metadata nearly always contained a de-identified subject ID, COVID-19 status, age in years and sex.

Collaborating institutions collected whole blood in K2EDTA tubes following their own protocols. For TCRbeta analysis, collaborators shipped samples in one of three forms: frozen whole blood, isolated PBMCs, or DNA extracted from either of those sample types. As to this clone: The antigen it binds to is not known. Per-base quality was not reported, and no clone a single base away is much larger than it.

The paper's findings and limits, for the study overall: How much clinical and demographic metadata was included differed by source and by participant, and the metadata was provided uncurated.

Based on the germline V gene (reference sequence), the CDR1 and CDR2 sequences are LGHDT and YNNKEL. The CDR3 measures 18 amino acids from cysteine to phenylalanine. The retained sequence is limited to the CDR3, 54 bases, with the frame set at the first base. V has 5 bases trimmed and J has 9 bases trimmed; junction bases matching no gene number 21. TCRbeta CDR3 regions were amplified from genomic DNA by means of the immunoSEQ Assay, a bias-controlled multiplex PCR. The study's processing was this. Within the assay, amplification of reference gene primers was used to estimate how many nucleated cells each sample contained. To quantify the absolute abundance of each unique TCRbeta CDR3 rearrangement, sequence reads were collapsed and filtered. For each sample, productive Simpson clonality was calculated as the square root of Simpson's diversity index over productive rearrangements. The table was pulled from immuneACCESS by TCRdb, which kept in-frame rearrangements only. Such tables lose some clones; where checked, under half of the loss comes from unresolved V genes, and the rest has no known cause. The V and J calls and clone size are taken from that table; D and trimming were inferred from the DNA. Across this sample there are about 81,000 clones, with 84% seen only once. The leading ten clones occupy around 13% of the sample.

In this chain, TRBV3-1 (or the pseudogene TRBV3-2) is recombined with TRBJ2-1; 8 middle bases align to TRBD2. Source material: peripheral blood. The sequence came from a human donor in a cohort sampled during active COVID-19. The nucleotides are TGTGCCAGCAGCGCAGAATCGCTGGGGACTAGTAGTTGGGGTGAGCAGTTCTTC. It codes for CASSAESLGTSSWGEQFF.